The T cell receptor beta chain under discussion was sequenced for a study of human T cells and chemical hapten exposure (dated by TCRdb to the early 2020s). For context, the study as a whole: For sensitization, 2% DPC in acetone was applied to a 2 cm by 2 cm area of upper inner arm skin. Both TCR alpha and TCR beta chains were sequenced from each blood RNA sample. Twenty-nine alopecia patients gave blood for TCR sequencing at one to four time points (pre-sensitization, 2, 6 and 24 weeks). Throughout the approximately 24-week study period, patients were also given weekly therapeutic DPC doses on the scalp. Blood was sampled from patients pre-sensitization (week 0) and at 2, 6 and about 24 weeks after DPC sensitization. The libraries were sequenced as a pool, and the TCR yield per sample differed mostly because of small variations in library volumes within the pool. The study tracked peripheral blood TCR repertoire changes in vivo during primary and secondary sensitization to the hapten diphenylcyclopropenone (DPC) in alopecia patients. The patient cohort, mostly female, included alopecia areata with under or over 50% scalp involvement, alopecia totalis and alopecia universalis. Patch tests used Finn chambers with 0.01% DPC on the upper back, scored after 6 days by International Contact Dermatitis Research Group standards.

From the cysteine through the phenylalanine, the CDR3 covers 12 amino acids. Of all the DNA, just the CDR3 is kept, 36 bases in frame from base 1. V is pared back by 5 bases and J by 6 bases, with 14 bases lying between the germline termini. CDR1 SQVTM and CDR2 ANQGSEA are derived from the germline V gene. The time point label, read with the paper, signifies: patch test 3, about 24 weeks after DPC sensitization. This sample's treatment or condition label indicates: therapeutic diphenylcyclopropenone sensitization with weekly scalp DPC. Total RNA was extracted from unfractionated whole blood that had been collected in Tempus Blood RNA tubes. At each patch-test visit, blood was drawn before the patch test was applied. Eligible patients were aged 18 to 70, diagnosed with alopecia, deemed suitable for DPC therapy, and excluded if pregnant. Libraries were prepared through RACE. TCRdb lists the instrument as NextSeq 500. Library preparation attached unique molecular identifiers to individual cDNA molecules for quantitative, reproducible TCR counting. Concerning the study's data processing: Samples had a median of about 90,000 TCRs, with a range from 23,224 to 690,600. V, J and CDR3 annotation of the TCR reads was carried out using the Decombinator software suite. For the PS versus PT1 abundance plots, all samples were subsampled to the same number of TCRs (28,000). Expanded TCRs were defined as absent before sensitization and observed at least eight times at the 2-week time point. TCRdb cleaned the public reads at Q25 with fastp, built clones with MiXCR and kept in-frame beta chains. Here each entry gathers all rows of one CDR3 protein and keeps the most common genes and DNA. TCRdb's processing, not the authors' own work, is the source of the V and J calls. The sample records tens of thousands of distinct CDR3 sequences, around 9.5% of which are singletons. The ten largest clonotypes hold 20% to 30% of the sample.

On the study overall, not on this receptor specifically: Repeated subsampling changed both the strength of the expansion versus patch-test correlation and the threshold at which that correlation became significant. All patients had alopecia, a presumed autoimmune disease, so their immune response might differ from that of healthy individuals. The number of PT1 expanded TCRs positively correlated with patch test score, significant at thresholds 8, 16 and 32 but not 4. DPC sensitization did not change the number of TCRs with a frequency above 1 in 1000, and there was no evidence of changes in global repertoire structure. Significantly more large CDR3 similarity clusters were formed by expanded TCRs than by pre-sensitization or healthy control sets, consistent with antigen-driven responses.

This clonotype was recorded many times. It lacks a known antigen. Per-base qualities were not stored, and no clone one base away is much larger. Sequencing was performed on whole blood, taken in connection with sensitization to the hapten diphenylcyclopropenone (DPC). This sequence was found in a man between 45 and 60 years old with alopecia areata. Some clones in this sample may be carry-over from other donors' samples. The chain couples TRBV29-1 to TRBJ2-7; a tentative D call is TRBD2 (6 bases match). The CDR3 protein: CSVLAGGTEQYF. The bases are TGCAGCGTTCTCGCCGGCGGGACCGAGCAGTACTTC.